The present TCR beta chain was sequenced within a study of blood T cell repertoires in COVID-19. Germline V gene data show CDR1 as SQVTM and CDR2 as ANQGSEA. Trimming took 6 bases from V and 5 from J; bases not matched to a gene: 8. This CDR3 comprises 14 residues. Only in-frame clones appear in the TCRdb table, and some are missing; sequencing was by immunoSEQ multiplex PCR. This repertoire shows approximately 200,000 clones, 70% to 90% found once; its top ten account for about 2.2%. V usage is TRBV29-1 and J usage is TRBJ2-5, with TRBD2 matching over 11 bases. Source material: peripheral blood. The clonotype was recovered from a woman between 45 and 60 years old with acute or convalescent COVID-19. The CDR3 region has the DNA TGCAGCGTCCTAATAGCGGGGGGGAAGGAGACCCAGTACTTC. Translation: CSVLIAGGKETQYF.